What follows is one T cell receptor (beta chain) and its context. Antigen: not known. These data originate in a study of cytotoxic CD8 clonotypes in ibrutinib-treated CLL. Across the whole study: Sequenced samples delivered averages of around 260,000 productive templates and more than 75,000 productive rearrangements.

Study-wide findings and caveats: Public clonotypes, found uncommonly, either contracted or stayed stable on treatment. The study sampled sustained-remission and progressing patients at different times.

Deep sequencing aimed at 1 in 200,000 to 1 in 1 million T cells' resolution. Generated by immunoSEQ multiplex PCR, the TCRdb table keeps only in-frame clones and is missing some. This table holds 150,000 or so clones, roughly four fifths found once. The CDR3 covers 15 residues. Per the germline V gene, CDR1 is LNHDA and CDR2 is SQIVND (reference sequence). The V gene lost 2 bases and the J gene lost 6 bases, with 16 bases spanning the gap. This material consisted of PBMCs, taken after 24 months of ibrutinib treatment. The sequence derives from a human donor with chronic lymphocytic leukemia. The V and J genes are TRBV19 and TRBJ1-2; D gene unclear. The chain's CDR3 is CASSILGNWEDGYTF. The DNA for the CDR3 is TGTGCCAGTAGTATATTGGGAAACTGGGAGGATGGCTACACCTTC.